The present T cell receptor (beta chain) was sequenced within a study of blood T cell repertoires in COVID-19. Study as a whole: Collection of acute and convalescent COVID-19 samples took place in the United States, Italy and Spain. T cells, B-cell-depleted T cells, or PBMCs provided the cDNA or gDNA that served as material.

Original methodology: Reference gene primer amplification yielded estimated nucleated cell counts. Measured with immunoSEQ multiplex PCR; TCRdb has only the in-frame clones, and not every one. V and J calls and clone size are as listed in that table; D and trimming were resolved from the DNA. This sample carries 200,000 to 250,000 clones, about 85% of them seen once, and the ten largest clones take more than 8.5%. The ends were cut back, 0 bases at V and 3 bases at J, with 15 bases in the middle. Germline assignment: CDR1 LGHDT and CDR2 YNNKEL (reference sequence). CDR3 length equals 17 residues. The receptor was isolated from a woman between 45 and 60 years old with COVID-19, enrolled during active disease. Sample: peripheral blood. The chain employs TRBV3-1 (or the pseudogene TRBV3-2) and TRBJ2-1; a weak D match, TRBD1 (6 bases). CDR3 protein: CASSQEGQGNFYNEQFF. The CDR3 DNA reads TGTGCCAGCAGCCAAGAGGGGCAGGGGAATTTCTACAATGAGCAGTTCTTC.